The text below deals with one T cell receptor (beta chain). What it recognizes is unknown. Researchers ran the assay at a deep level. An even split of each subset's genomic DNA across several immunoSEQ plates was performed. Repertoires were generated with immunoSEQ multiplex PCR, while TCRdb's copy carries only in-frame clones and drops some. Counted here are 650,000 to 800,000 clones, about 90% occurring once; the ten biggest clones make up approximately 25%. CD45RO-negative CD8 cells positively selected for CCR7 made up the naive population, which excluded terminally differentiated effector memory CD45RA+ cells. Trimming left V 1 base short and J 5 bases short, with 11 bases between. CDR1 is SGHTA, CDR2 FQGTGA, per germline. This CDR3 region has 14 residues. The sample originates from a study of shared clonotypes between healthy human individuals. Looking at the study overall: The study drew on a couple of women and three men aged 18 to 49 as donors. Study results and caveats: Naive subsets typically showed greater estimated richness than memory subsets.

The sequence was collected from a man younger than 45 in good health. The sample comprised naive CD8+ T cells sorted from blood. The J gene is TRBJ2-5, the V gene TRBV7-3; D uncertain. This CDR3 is CASSLIGVRETQYF. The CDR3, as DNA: TGTGCCAGCAGCTTAATCGGTGTCAGGGAGACCCAGTACTTC.